One and the same sample provided the 32 T cell receptor beta chains below, sequenced in a study of T cells after yellow fever vaccination. One entry per CDR3 protein results from TCRdb running MiXCR on the 5' RACE reads. The sample includes approximately 610,000 distinct CDR3 sequences, less than 20% seen only once; the top ten take 17%. The source was PBMCs, collected roughly 5 days after the first yellow fever vaccination. The receptor source for this set is a man between 18 and 29 years old who received the YFV17D yellow fever vaccine.

This clonotype was recorded a few times. This chain joins TRBV9 and TRBJ1-1; no clear D gene. The germline gives CDR1 SGDLS, CDR2 YYNGEE. V lost 5 bases and J 7 bases, leaving 18 bases between the germline ends. The CDR3 has 14 residues. The CDR3 DNA sequence: TGTGCCAGCAGTACCCGGGCGTCCGGGATTGAAGCTTTCTTT. Translating it yields CASSTRASGIEAFF.

The J gene is TRBJ2-2, the V gene TRBV7-2; D remains unclear. The germline CDR1 and CDR2 sequences are SGHTA and FQGNSA. The CDR3 contains 15 residues. V dropped 2 bases and J dropped 5 bases, with 12 bases sitting between them. The CDR3 bases are TGTGCCAGCAGCTTAAGTGCCAGCCAAACCGGGGAGCTGTTTTTT. Translation gives CASSLSASQTGELFF.

This chain links TRBV7-3 with TRBJ2-2; 8 bases fit TRBD2. J gave up 2 bases and V 8 bases, and 13 bases lay outside the gene matches. This CDR3 region has 17 residues. The germline V gene encodes CDR1 SGHTA and CDR2 FQGTGA. CDR3 sequence (DNA): TGTGCCAGCTCCCCCTACGGGGGGGGGACCAACACCGGGGAGCTGTTTTTT. Residues: CASSPYGGGTNTGELFF.

CDR3 nucleotide sequence: TGTGCCAGCAGCTCCCGGGACAATAGCAATCAGCCCCAGCATTTT. This codes for CASSSRDNSNQPQHF. V and J are TRBV7-2 and TRBJ1-5; a weak D match, TRBD1 (6 bases). Germline V gives CDR1 SGHTA, CDR2 FQGNSA. This CDR3 is built from 15 residues. Trimming pared 4 bases from V and 0 bases from J, leaving 10 bases between.

Ten or more counts support this clonotype. This sequence joins TRBV7-6 and TRBJ2-7; 7 bases line up with TRBD1. Losses at the gene ends were 1 base for V and 3 bases for J; bases not matched to a gene: 3. The germline CDR1 and CDR2 sequences are SGHVS and FNYEAQ. CDR3 length: 14 amino acids. CDR3 DNA sequence: TGTGCCAGCAGCTTAGAGGGACAGAGCTACGAGCAGTACTTC. This encodes CASSLEGQSYEQYF.

The V gene is TRBV4-2, the J gene TRBJ2-1; D call uncertain. The V end was cut by 7 bases, the J end by 10 bases, with 8 bases between. The CDR3 contains 10 residues. The germline gives CDR1 LGHNA, CDR2 YNFKEQ. The CDR3 sequence is CASNGPEQFF. CDR3 coding DNA: TGTGCCAGCAATGGACCGGAGCAGTTCTTC.

A few counts support this clonotype. In DNA form, the CDR3 reads TGCAGTGCTAGAGCCCGATTCACAGATACGCAGTATTTT. Translating it yields CSARARFTDTQYF. V and J are TRBV20-1 and TRBJ2-3; D unresolved. The CDR3 spans 13 residues. Trimming pared 1 base from V and 2 bases from J, leaving 7 bases between. Germline assignment: CDR1 DFQATT and CDR2 SNEGSKA (reference sequence).

This clonotype was found a few times. The chain has TRBV7-2 and TRBJ2-4, with D possibly TRBD2 on 6 matching bases. Germline V lookup: CDR1 SGHTA, CDR2 FQGNSA. This CDR3 region has 16 residues. Trimming stripped 2 bases from V and 1 base from J, with 12 bases between. CDR3 DNA sequence: TGTGCCAGCAGCTTAATGGGGGGTTCGGCCAAAAACATTCAGTACTTC. It yields the protein CASSLMGGSAKNIQYF.

This chain uses TRBV18 with TRBJ2-2; D is unclear. This CDR3 is built from 15 residues. Looked up from germline, CDR1 is KGHSH and CDR2 is LQKENI. With 3 bases removed from V and 4 bases from J, the gap between germline ends came to 12 bases. The CDR3 spells CASSPERAPTGELFF. The CDR3 region has the DNA TGTGCCAGCTCACCGGAAAGGGCCCCCACCGGGGAGCTGTTTTTT.

A few counts support this clonotype. The chain joins TRBV7-9 to TRBJ2-4; the D is unclear. The CDR3 totals 14 residues. V was pared by 2 bases and J by 5 bases, with 10 bases between. Germline V gives CDR1 SEHNR, CDR2 FQNEAQ (reference sequence). The CDR3 DNA sequence: TGTGCCAGCAGCTTAACGATGAGCCAAAACATTCAGTACTTC. Its translation: CASSLTMSQNIQYF.

The chain couples TRBV12-3 or TRBV12-4 to TRBJ1-5; D call uncertain. Trimming cost V 8 bases and J 4 bases, with 12 bases left between them. The CDR3 covers 13 residues. CDR3 loop: CASHNRGNQPQHF. The CDR3, as DNA: TGTGCCAGCCACAACCGGGGTAATCAGCCCCAGCATTTT.

CDR3 amino acids: CASSIHRGFQNTEAFF. The DNA for the CDR3 is TGTGCCAGTAGTATCCATCGGGGTTTTCAGAACACTGAAGCTTTCTTT. The chain uses TRBV19 and TRBJ1-1, with no clear D. Per the germline V gene, CDR1 is LNHDA and CDR2 is SQIVND (reference sequence). Trimming pared 3 bases from V and 1 base from J, leaving 15 bases between. The CDR3 contains 16 residues.

V usage is TRBV21-1 and J usage is TRBJ2-3; the table's D call, TRBD1, has no DNA check behind it. TRBV21-1 constitutes a pseudogene. This CDR3 region has 14 residues. For the CDR3, the DNA is TGTGCCAGCAAGACAGGGGTTGAGGCAGATACGCAGTATTTT. Protein: CASKTGVEADTQYF.

This clonotype was observed a handful of times. This chain connects TRBV20-1 to TRBJ2-2; tentative D call: TRBD1 (6 bases). Trimming removed 7 bases from V and 6 bases from J, with 15 bases in between. Germline CDR1 is DFQATT and CDR2 is SNEGSKA (reference sequence). This CDR3 comprises 13 residues. The CDR3 sequence is CSGRRTGSGELFF. The CDR3 DNA sequence: TGCAGTGGGAGACGCACAGGGTCCGGGGAGCTGTTTTTT.

This sequence joins TRBV6-1 and TRBJ1-2; 7 nucleotides match TRBD1. The CDR3 is 13 amino acids. Germline CDR1 is MNHNS and CDR2 is SASEGT. J was trimmed by 6 bases and V by 6 bases; bases with no gene match: 7. In DNA form, the CDR3 reads TGTGCCAGCAGCCCCCAGACAGGGAATGGCTACACCTTC. This sequence encodes CASSPQTGNGYTF.

This clonotype was found many times. This rearrangement joins TRBV12-3 or TRBV12-4 to TRBJ1-4, with TRBD1 matching 7 bases. CDR3 length: 14 residues. V dropped 5 bases and J dropped 3; count of bases not matched to a gene: 3. In DNA form, the CDR3 reads TGTGCCAGCAGTCGGGACAGACCTAATGAAAAACTGTTTTTT. Translation: CASSRDRPNEKLFF.

The rearrangement joins TRBV19 to TRBJ2-3; D possibly corresponds to TRBD2 (6 bases). Germline CDR1 LNHDA, CDR2 SQIVND (reference sequence). This CDR3 has 14 residues. Trimming took 3 bases from V and 7 from J, leaving 14 bases between them. CDR3 sequence reads: CASSIGLAPNTQYF. CDR3 in DNA: TGTGCCAGTAGTATTGGGCTAGCGCCAAATACGCAGTATTTT.

As to this clonotype: Germline and junction disagree at one end, which may indicate a read error. The chain employs TRBV7-7 and TRBJ2-1, with D maybe TRBD2 (5 bases). The germline V gene has CDR1 SSHAT and CDR2 FNYEAQ (reference sequence). The CDR3 runs to 15 residues. The CDR3 DNA sequence: TGTGCTAGCAGCCTTCGCCGGGACTCCTACAATGAGCAGTTCTTC. It yields the protein CASSLRRDSYNEQFF. Based on the CDR3 plus reference TRBV7-7 and TRBJ2-1, the full variable domain is GAGVSQSPRYKVTKRGQDVTLRCDPISSHATLYWYQQALGQGPEFLTYFNYEAQPDKSGLPSDRFSAERPEGSISTLTIQRTEQRDSAMYRCASSLRRDSYNEQFFGPGTRLTVL.

The V and J genes are TRBV20-1 and TRBJ2-3; maybe TRBD1 (5 bases). Germline V gene lookup returns CDR1 DFQATT and CDR2 SNEGSKA (reference sequence). V shed 6 bases and J shed 5 bases, with 12 bases lying between them. The CDR3 contains 12 residues. CDR3 coding DNA: TGCAGTGCGAATTCAGGGCAAGATACGCAGTATTTT. Its translation is CSANSGQDTQYF.

In this sample, this clonotype turned up many times. The chain employs TRBV12-3 or TRBV12-4 and TRBJ1-1, with 9 bases that match TRBD1. With 7 bases clipped from V and 4 bases from J, the junction kept 10 bases outside the gene matches. The CDR3 length is 15 residues. CDR3 residues: CASTFTGGGGTEAFF. DNA of the CDR3: TGTGCCAGCACCTTTACAGGGGGCGGGGGCACTGAAGCTTTCTTT.

The chain employs TRBV4-3 and TRBJ1-2; 11 bases are shared with TRBD1. V lost 3 bases and J lost 8; bases outside the gene matches: 5. The germline V gene has CDR1 LGHNA and CDR2 YSLEER. The CDR3 consists of 14 residues. The CDR3 sequence is CASSQGTGGKGYTF. As DNA, the CDR3 is TGCGCCAGCAGCCAGGGGACAGGGGGGAAGGGCTACACCTTC.

The V and J genes are TRBV6-6 and TRBJ1-5; TRBD1 might be the D (5 bases). Trimming cost V 7 bases and J 6 bases, with 10 bases left between them. CDR3 length: 12 residues. Germline V gives CDR1 MNHNY, CDR2 SVGAGI (reference sequence). The CDR3 here is CASNLRGQPQHF. The CDR3 region has the DNA TGTGCCAGCAACCTAAGGGGTCAGCCCCAGCATTTT.

This clonotype came up a few times. This chain connects TRBV4-2 to TRBJ2-1; D perhaps matches TRBD2 (5 bases). The CDR3 is made up of 14 amino acids. V was cut by 4 bases and J by 8 bases, with 15 bases left in between. Germline V gives CDR1 LGHNA, CDR2 YNFKEQ. The DNA of the CDR3 is TGTGCCAGCAGCCTTTCTCTCCTCGGGGATGAGCAGTTCTTC. Amino acids: CASSLSLLGDEQFF.

The chain has TRBV7-9 and TRBJ1-1; 7 bases align to TRBD1. This CDR3 contains 16 residues. V was pared by 7 bases and J by 1 base, with 12 bases of the junction left unmatched. The germline V gene has CDR1 SEHNR and CDR2 FQNEAQ (reference sequence). CDR3 loop: CASTYYSGQPNTEAFF. In DNA form, the CDR3 reads TGTGCCAGCACCTACTACTCGGGACAGCCGAACACTGAAGCTTTCTTT. Full variable domain (rest looked up from reference TRBV7-9 and TRBJ1-1): DTGVSQNPRHKITKRGQNVTFRCDPISEHNRLYWYRQTLGQGPEFLTYFQNEAQLEKSRLLSDRFSAERPKGSFSTLEIQRTEQGDSAMYLCASTYYSGQPNTEAFFGQGTRLTVV.

This chain uses TRBV5-5 with TRBJ1-2, with TRBD1 as a possible D gene (5 bases). This CDR3 has 13 residues. Per the germline V gene, CDR1 is SGHKS and CDR2 is YYEKEE (reference sequence). The V and J ends lost 4 bases and 4 bases respectively, with 11 bases between them. The CDR3 loop reads CASSTRQSYGYTF. For the CDR3, the DNA is TGTGCCAGCAGCACCAGACAGAGCTATGGCTACACCTTC.

The table lists this clonotype with many counts. Written as DNA, the CDR3 is TGTGCCATCAGTGAGACCGGACAGGGGAAAGGAAGGCCTGAAGCTTTCTTT. Translation: CAISETGQGKGRPEAFF. This rearrangement joins TRBV10-3 to TRBJ1-1; 9 bases fit TRBD1. The V and J ends lost 2 bases and 6 bases, in that order; junction bases with no gene match: 13. The CDR3 sequence is 17 residues long. Germline assignment: CDR1 ENHRY and CDR2 SYGVKD.

Points on this clonotype: Just one base apart from a much larger clone, this may be a read error. The chain combines TRBV12-3 or TRBV12-4 with TRBJ2-5; D gene uncertain. This CDR3 has 13 residues. Trimming took 6 bases from V and 4 from J, leaving 12 bases between them. Here the CDR3 reads CASSHRSLETQYF. CDR3 nucleotides: TGTGCCAGCAGCCATCGCAGCTTAGAGACCCAGTACTTC.

The genes are TRBV19 and TRBJ2-5; TRBD2 agrees at 7 bases. The germline V gene has CDR1 LNHDA and CDR2 SQIVND (reference sequence). V was clipped by 5 bases and J by 4 bases; unmatched bases: 16. The CDR3 consists of 17 residues. CDR3 DNA: TGTGCCAGTAGTCCGACCCGAGGCAGGGAGGGAAGAGAGACCCAGTACTTC. Translated, it gives CASSPTRGREGRETQYF.

This clonotype has just a few counts. This chain joins TRBV6-1 and TRBJ2-3, with D perhaps matching TRBD2 (6 bases). The CDR3 is made up of 16 amino acids. V was pared by 5 bases and J by 2 bases, with 17 bases between. Germline-derived CDR1 and CDR2 are MNHNS and SASEGT. This CDR3 reads CASSPRRGTATDTQYF. CDR3 bases: TGTGCCAGCAGTCCGCGTCGGGGGACTGCCACAGATACGCAGTATTTT.

The chain combines TRBV5-1 with TRBJ2-1, with D perhaps TRBD2 (5 bases). V was clipped by 4 bases and J by 8 bases, with 10 bases between them. The germline V gene encodes CDR1 SGHRS and CDR2 YFSETQ. This CDR3 is built from 12 residues. The CDR3 nucleotides read TGCGCCAGCAGCCGTCCGGGGTATGAGCAGTTCTTC. This codes for CASSRPGYEQFF. Drawing the rest from reference TRBV5-1 and TRBJ2-1, the complete variable domain is KAGVTQTPRYLIKTRGQQVTLSCSPISGHRSVSWYQQTPGQGLQFLFEYFSETQRNKGNFPGRFSGRQFSNSRSEMNVSTLELGDSALYLCASSRPGYEQFFGPGTRLTVL.

This clonotype was observed a handful of times. V is TRBV6-2 or TRBV6-3 and J is TRBJ1-1, with D unclear. The CDR3 is made up of 12 amino acids. In germline, CDR1 is MNHEY, CDR2 SVGEGT. The V and J ends lost 3 bases and 11 bases respectively, with 13 bases between them. The DNA of the CDR3 is TGTGCCAGCAGTTATCCTGGACCGGGGGCTTTCTTT. Translating it yields CASSYPGPGAFF.

This clonotype has only one observation. This sequence joins TRBV6-2 or TRBV6-3 and TRBJ1-5, with D unclear. The CDR3 consists of 13 residues. V was trimmed by 2 bases and J by 4 bases, leaving 6 bases between them. Germline V gene sequence: CDR1 MNHEY, CDR2 SVGEGT. The CDR3 sequence is CASSYALNQPQHF. The DNA of the CDR3 is TGTGCCAGCAGTTACGCATTAAATCAGCCCCAGCATTTT.